The entry below describes one T cell receptor (beta chain). The antigen is unknown. This record belongs to a study of cytomegalovirus exposure and HLA in healthy donors. Study in general: Researchers found that less than 90% of 350 to 500 genotyped donors fell within the Caucasian-associated ancestry cluster. Study-wide results and caveats: When presence/absence was analysed, sequencing depth was taken to be roughly uniform across donors. Sequencing probably produced one cluster of sequence variants that were highly shared.

The PCR had 60 Vbeta and 13 Jbeta primers. TCRdb's table, derived via immunoSEQ multiplex PCR, lists solely in-frame clones and lacks some. The table shows about 140,000 clones, with roughly four fifths occurring only once. The sample was PBMCs. The receptor comes from a middle-aged woman in good health and CMV-seronegative.

The CDR3 sequence: CSVVPGSGSTDTQYF. Written as DNA, the CDR3 is TGCAGCGTTGTTCCAGGCAGCGGTAGCACAGATACGCAGTATTTT. This chain uses TRBV29-1 with TRBJ2-3; D might be TRBD2 (5 bases). The germline gives CDR1 SQVTM, CDR2 ANQGSEA. CDR3 length equals 15 residues. V was cut by 4 bases and J by 0 bases, with 14 bases left in between.